A single sample is the source of the 22 T cell receptor beta chains below, sequenced in a study of blood T cell repertoires in COVID-19. Here immunoSEQ multiplex PCR was the method, and the copy in TCRdb shows in-frame clones only, minus some. The sample lists 300,000 or so clones, roughly nine tenths occurring once. The sequencing input was peripheral blood. Every receptor here comes from a young man who had recovered from COVID-19.

The chain is built from TRBV9 and TRBJ1-4, with TRBD1 identical over 7 bases. The CDR3 has 15 residues. CDR1 is SGDLS, CDR2 YYNGEE, per germline. V lost 4 bases and J lost 5; bases outside the gene matches: 8. The DNA for the CDR3 is TGTGCCAGCAGCAGCGAGGACAGGTGGAATGAAAAACTGTTTTTT. This encodes CASSSEDRWNEKLFF.

V is TRBV15 and J is TRBJ1-1, with TRBD1 as a possible D gene (5 bases). Looked up from germline, CDR1 is LNHNV and CDR2 is YYDKDF (reference sequence). With 6 bases removed from V and 4 bases from J, the gap between germline ends came to 12 bases. The length of the CDR3 is 13 residues. The CDR3 sequence is CATRGQGGTEAFF. CDR3 nucleotide sequence: TGTGCCACCAGGGGGCAGGGAGGCACTGAAGCTTTCTTT.

V usage is TRBV9 and J usage is TRBJ2-3; 8 bases align to TRBD2. The germline V gene encodes CDR1 SGDLS and CDR2 YYNGEE. Unmatched junction bases numbered 5, after V lost 3 bases and J lost 5 bases. This CDR3 has 14 residues. The CDR3 sequence is CASSGAGVEDTQYF. CDR3 in DNA: TGTGCCAGCAGCGGAGCGGGGGTGGAAGATACGCAGTATTTT. Variable domain in full (rest from reference TRBV9 and TRBJ2-3): DSGVTQTPKHLITATGQRVTLRCSPRSGDLSVYWYQQSLDQGLQFLIQYYNGEERAKGNILERFSAQQFPDLHSELNLSSLELGDSALYFCASSGAGVEDTQYFGPGTRLTVL.

The CDR3 sequence: CAWTGPQPGNEQFF. The CDR3 DNA reads as TGTGCCTGGACAGGACCCCAACCGGGAAATGAGCAGTTCTTC. The rearrangement links TRBV30 to TRBJ2-1; possible D gene TRBD2, 5 bases. The germline V gene encodes CDR1 GTSNPN and CDR2 SVGIG (reference sequence). This CDR3 contains 14 residues. Deletions cut 4 bases from V and 7 bases from J, with 17 bases between.

The chain recombines TRBV6-5 with TRBJ1-4, with 8 bases aligning to TRBD1. With V trimmed by 6 bases and J by 5 bases, 8 bases remained unmatched. Per the germline V gene, CDR1 is MNHEY and CDR2 is SVGAGI. This CDR3 is 15 amino acids long. This chain's CDR3 is CASSQRQGRNEKLFF. The CDR3 nucleotides read TGTGCCAGCAGCCAACGACAGGGGCGGAATGAAAAACTGTTTTTT.

This clone has a handful of counts. Other DNA sequences in the same sample also yield this CDR3. V and J are TRBV27 and TRBJ2-7, with 8 positions matching TRBD2. The trim removed 3 bases at V and 2 bases at J, leaving 3 bases unmatched. Germline V gene data show CDR1 as MNHEY and CDR2 as SMNVEV (reference sequence). This CDR3 has 14 residues. The CDR3 here is CASSLGRGAYEQYF. The DNA for the CDR3 is TGTGCCAGCAGTTTGGGGCGGGGGGCCTACGAGCAGTACTTC.

The J gene is TRBJ2-3, the V gene TRBV5-1, with 7 bases aligning to TRBD1. The CDR3 is 16 amino acids. Germline CDR1 is SGHRS and CDR2 is YFSETQ. The junction had 6 bases not matched to a gene; V was cut back by 1 base and J by 1 base. The CDR3 nucleotides are TGCGCCAGCAGCTTGACGGTAGGACAGGGCACAGATACGCAGTATTTT. Translated, it gives CASSLTVGQGTDTQYF.

This clone was seen a handful of times. V is TRBV13 and J is TRBJ1-1; tentatively, D is TRBD1 (5 bases). The CDR3 length is 13 residues. V was cut by 3 bases and J by 1 base, with 6 bases left in between. Per germline, CDR1 PRHDT and CDR2 FYEKMQ (reference sequence). CDR3 protein: CASSFTGNTEAFF. As DNA, the CDR3 is TGTGCCAGCAGCTTTACAGGGAACACTGAAGCTTTCTTT.

The rearrangement links TRBV13 to TRBJ2-1; a possible D gene is TRBD1 (5 bases). The length of the CDR3 is 13 residues. The germline V gene encodes CDR1 PRHDT and CDR2 FYEKMQ (reference sequence). Deletions cut 5 bases from V and 8 bases from J, with 13 bases between. As DNA, the CDR3 is TGTGCCAGCAGCCCAGGGCCGGCGGATGAGCAGTTCTTC. Its protein is CASSPGPADEQFF.

This chain joins TRBV27 and TRBJ2-7; weak D call: TRBD1 (6 bases). Germline V gives CDR1 MNHEY, CDR2 SMNVEV (reference sequence). This CDR3 comprises 14 residues. The V gene lost 7 bases and the J gene lost 5 bases, with 18 bases spanning the gap. Here the CDR3 reads CASKSLQGSHEQYF. The CDR3 bases are TGTGCCAGCAAGTCTCTACAGGGTTCCCACGAGCAGTACTTC.

This clone occurred once. This chain joins TRBV4-3 and TRBJ1-3; 7 bases are a match to TRBD1. The CDR3 sequence is 17 residues long. V dropped 0 bases and J dropped 0; count of bases not matched to a gene: 5. CDR1 and CDR2 (germline): LGHNA, YSLEER. Here the CDR3 DNA reads TGCGCCAGCAGCCAAGAGGCACAGGGGAGCTCTGGAAACACCATATATTTT. It is translated as CASSQEAQGSSGNTIYF.

V is TRBV7-6 and J is TRBJ2-7; TRBD1 is a possible D gene (5 bases). The ends were cut back, 1 base at V and 7 bases at J, with 8 bases in the middle. The CDR3 covers 12 residues. In germline, CDR1 is SGHVS, CDR2 FNYEAQ. CDR3 amino acids: CASSLGGGEQYF. As DNA, the CDR3 is TGTGCCAGCAGCTTAGGGGGCGGTGAGCAGTACTTC.

This chain joins TRBV11-2 and TRBJ2-7; D perhaps matches TRBD2 (5 bases). The CDR3 has 17 amino acids. The V and J ends lost 0 bases and 2 bases respectively, with 17 bases between them. Germline V gene sequence: CDR1 SGHAT, CDR2 FQNNGV. CDR3 region: CASSLDPGLPSAYEQYF. Written as DNA, the CDR3 is TGTGCCAGCAGCTTAGATCCTGGACTCCCGAGCGCCTACGAGCAGTACTTC.

V and J are TRBV12-3 or TRBV12-4 and TRBJ2-7; TRBD1 agrees at 9 bases. The CDR3 runs 12 residues. Trimming took 5 bases from V and 6 from J; bases not matched to a gene: 2. As DNA, the CDR3 is TGTGCCAGCAGTCCGGACAGGGGCGAGCAGTACTTC. Translating gives CASSPDRGEQYF.

This sequence joins TRBV24-1 and TRBJ2-5; D is ambiguous. V gave up 6 bases and J gave up 5 bases, with 12 bases separating them. This CDR3 spans 13 amino acids. Germline V gives CDR1 KGHDR, CDR2 SFDVKD. CDR3 protein: CATSNPGGETQYF. CDR3 in DNA: TGTGCCACCAGTAACCCAGGTGGGGAGACCCAGTACTTC.

This chain uses TRBV7-9 with TRBJ1-2, with TRBD1 matching 7 bases. The germline V gene has CDR1 SEHNR and CDR2 FQNEAQ (reference sequence). This CDR3 has 14 amino acids. With V trimmed by 5 bases and J by 2 bases, 5 bases remained unmatched. The CDR3, as DNA: TGTGCCAGCAGCCCTGGGACAGCCAACTATGGCTACACCTTC. It encodes CASSPGTANYGYTF. Together with reference TRBV7-9 and TRBJ1-2, the CDR3 gives the full variable domain: DTGVSQNPRHKITKRGQNVTFRCDPISEHNRLYWYRQTLGQGPEFLTYFQNEAQLEKSRLLSDRFSAERPKGSFSTLEIQRTEQGDSAMYLCASSPGTANYGYTFGSGTRLTVV.

This sequence joins TRBV6-5 and TRBJ2-7, with 9 positions matching TRBD1. From germline, CDR1 is MNHEY and CDR2 SVGAGI. V lost 0 bases, J lost 4 bases, and 4 bases stayed unmatched. The CDR3 covers 15 residues. For the CDR3, the DNA is TGTGCCAGCAGTTACTCTACGGACAGGGGTTACGAGCAGTACTTC. Its translation is CASSYSTDRGYEQYF.

This clone was seen a single time. V and J are TRBV6-5 and TRBJ1-6; D not resolved. V was trimmed by 4 bases and J by 0 bases, leaving 7 bases between them. The germline gives CDR1 MNHEY, CDR2 SVGAGI. This CDR3 spans 15 amino acids. The CDR3 DNA reads TGTGCCAGCAGTTGGTCGAGCTCCTATAATTCACCCCTCCACTTT. Encoded protein: CASSWSSSYNSPLHF.

The chain recombines TRBV9 with TRBJ2-7; 10 bases match TRBD2. This CDR3 spans 14 amino acids. Germline-derived CDR1 and CDR2 are SGDLS and YYNGEE. Trimming cost V 4 bases and J 3 bases; bases outside gene matches: 4. CDR3 in amino acids: CASSPRTSGYEQYF. The CDR3 DNA sequence: TGTGCCAGCAGCCCCAGGACTAGCGGCTACGAGCAGTACTTC.

J is TRBJ2-5 and V is TRBV7-2, with 9 bases matching TRBD1. The V gene end was trimmed by 5 bases and the J gene end by 5 bases; junction bases not matched to a gene: 6. CDR1 is SGHTA, CDR2 FQGNSA, per germline. The CDR3 covers 14 residues. This chain's CDR3 is CASSATGGLETQYF. The CDR3 nucleotides are TGTGCCAGCAGCGCCACAGGGGGCTTGGAGACCCAGTACTTC.

The chain employs TRBV12-3 or TRBV12-4 and TRBJ1-1, with 9 bases identical to TRBD1. This CDR3 contains 13 residues. The J segment lost 3 bases and the V segment lost 4 bases, leaving 0 bases of the junction unmatched. The CDR3 reads CASSWDRDTEAFF. Written as DNA, the CDR3 is TGTGCCAGCAGTTGGGACAGGGACACTGAAGCTTTCTTT.

The rearrangement links TRBV27 to TRBJ2-7, with 7 bases that match TRBD2. The CDR3 spans 14 residues. The germline gives CDR1 MNHEY, CDR2 SMNVEV (reference sequence). The V gene end was trimmed by 3 bases and the J gene end by 4 bases; junction bases not matched to a gene: 6. CDR3 coding DNA: TGTGCCAGCAGTTTTGGGACTACCATATACGAGCAGTACTTC. Protein product: CASSFGTTIYEQYF.